This T cell receptor (beta chain) was documented in a study of blood T cell repertoires in COVID-19. About the research overall: Acute-phase and convalescent COVID-19 samples originated in the United States, Italy and Spain.

With 6 bases removed from V and 4 bases from J, the gap between germline ends came to 13 bases. CDR3 length: 14 residues. CDR1 is LNHDA and CDR2 is SQIVND in the germline V gene (reference sequence). Data came from immunoSEQ multiplex PCR; TCRdb stores just in-frame clones and leaves some out. The repertoire holds some 190,000 clones, with about 90% as singletons. This sequence was found in a man between 18 and 35 years old with active or convalescent COVID-19. What was sequenced was peripheral blood. V is TRBV19 and J is TRBJ1-5; weak D call: TRBD1 (5 bases). CDR3 in DNA: TGTGCCAGTAGCCCAGGGTGGGGAAATCAGCCCCAGCATTTT. Its protein product is CASSPGWGNQPQHF.